There are a few counts of the clone carrying this T cell receptor (beta chain). V shed 4 bases, J shed 9 bases, and the junction held 8 bases outside the gene matches. The CDR3 is 15 residues long. Germline V gene lookup returns CDR1 SGDLS and CDR2 YYNGEE. This specimen comes from a study of identical twins. TCRdb re-called the 5' RACE reads with MiXCR, one entry per CDR3 protein. The sample consists of about 720,000 distinct CDR3 sequences, 15% to 20% of them appearing once. In addition, the sample was reused for a study of T cells expressing NK-cell markers. From that paper: One of eight sequenced donors was HCMV-seronegative; the other seven were seropositive.

This receptor was identified in a woman aged 18-29 years in good health. The genes are TRBV9 and TRBJ2-1, with 12 bases lining up with TRBD2. Sequencing used PBMCs. The CDR3 coding sequence is TGTGCCAGCAGCTTAAGGGAACTAGCGGGGGGTGAGCAGTTCTTC. This codes for CASSLRELAGGEQFF.